Reported below is one TCR beta chain. What it binds is unknown. These data originate in a study of early stage breast cancer tumors. Study context: Of some 15 invasive breast tumors, more than ten were hormone receptor-positive, HER2-negative. Study-wide points: In about 85% of the 16 patients, blood comparison separated tumor from normal breast. Unsorted bulk genomic DNA sequencing lacked pairing and functional marker data.

The CDR3 consists of 19 residues. Generated by immunoSEQ multiplex PCR, the TCRdb table keeps only in-frame clones and is missing some. Here the sample spans just over 70,000 clones, approximately 80% being singletons. The chain uses TRBV21-1 and TRBJ2-2. TRBV21-1 constitutes a pseudogene. The sample consisted of blood. The receptor comes from a person in their sixties with breast cancer. DNA of the CDR3: TGTGCCAGCAGCGCCAATCGAACCCTCCGTGGTGAGAACACCGGGGAGCTGTTTTTT. Protein product: CASSANRTLRGENTGELFF.